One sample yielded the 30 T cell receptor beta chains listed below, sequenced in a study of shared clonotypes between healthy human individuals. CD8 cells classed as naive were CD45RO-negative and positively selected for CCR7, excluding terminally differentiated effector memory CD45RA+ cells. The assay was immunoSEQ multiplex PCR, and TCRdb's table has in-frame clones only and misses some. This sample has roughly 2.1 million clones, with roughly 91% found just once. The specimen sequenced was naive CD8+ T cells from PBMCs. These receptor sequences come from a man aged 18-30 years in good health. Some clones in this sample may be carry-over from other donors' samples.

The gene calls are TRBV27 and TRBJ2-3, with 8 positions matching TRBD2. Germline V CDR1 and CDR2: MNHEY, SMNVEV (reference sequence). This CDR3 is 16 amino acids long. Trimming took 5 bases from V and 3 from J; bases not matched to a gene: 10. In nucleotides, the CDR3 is TGTGCCAGCAGTCCTAAAGCGGGAGTAAGTACAGATACGCAGTATTTT. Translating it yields CASSPKAGVSTDTQYF.

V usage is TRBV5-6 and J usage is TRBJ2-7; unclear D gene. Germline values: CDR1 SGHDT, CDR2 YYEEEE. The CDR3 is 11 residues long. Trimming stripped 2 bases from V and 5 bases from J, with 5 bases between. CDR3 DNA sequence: TGTGCCAGCAGCTTTAACCACGAGCAGTACTTC. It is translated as CASSFNHEQYF.

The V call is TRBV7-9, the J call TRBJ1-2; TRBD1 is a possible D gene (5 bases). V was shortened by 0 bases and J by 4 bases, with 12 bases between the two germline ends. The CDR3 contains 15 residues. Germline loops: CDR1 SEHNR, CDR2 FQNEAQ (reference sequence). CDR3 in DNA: TGTGCCAGCAGCTTAGCAGTAGGGGCTCCCTATGGCTACACCTTC. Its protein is CASSLAVGAPYGYTF.

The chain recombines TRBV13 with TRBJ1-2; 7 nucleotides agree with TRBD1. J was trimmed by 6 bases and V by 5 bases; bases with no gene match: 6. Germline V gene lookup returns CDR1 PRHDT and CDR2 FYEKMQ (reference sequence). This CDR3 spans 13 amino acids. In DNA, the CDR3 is TGTGCCAGCAGCCCAGGGACAGCAGATGGCTACACCTTC. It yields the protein CASSPGTADGYTF.

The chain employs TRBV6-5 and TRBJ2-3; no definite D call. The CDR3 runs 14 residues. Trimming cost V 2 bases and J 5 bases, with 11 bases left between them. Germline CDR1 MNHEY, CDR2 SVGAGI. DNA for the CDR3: TGTGCCAGCAGTTACAGGGCTCAAGGAGATACGCAGTATTTT. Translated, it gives CASSYRAQGDTQYF.

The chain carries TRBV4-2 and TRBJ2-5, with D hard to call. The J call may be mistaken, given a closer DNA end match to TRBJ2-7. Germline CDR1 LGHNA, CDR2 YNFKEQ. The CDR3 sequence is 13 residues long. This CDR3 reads CASTWVPGYEQYF. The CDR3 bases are TGTGCCAGCACATGGGTGCCGGGCTACGAGCAGTACTTC.

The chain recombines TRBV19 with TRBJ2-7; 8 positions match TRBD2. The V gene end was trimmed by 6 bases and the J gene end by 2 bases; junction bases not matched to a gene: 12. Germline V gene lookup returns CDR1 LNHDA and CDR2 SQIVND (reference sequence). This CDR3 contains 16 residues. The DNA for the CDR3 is TGTGCCAGTAGCGCCCAAGCGGGAGTTTTCCCCTACGAGCAGTACTTC. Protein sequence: CASSAQAGVFPYEQYF.

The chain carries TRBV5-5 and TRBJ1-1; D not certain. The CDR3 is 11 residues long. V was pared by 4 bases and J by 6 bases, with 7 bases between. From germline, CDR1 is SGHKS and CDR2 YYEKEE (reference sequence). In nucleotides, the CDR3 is TGTGCCAGCAGCGCGGACCCTGAAGCTTTCTTT. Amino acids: CASSADPEAFF.

DNA of the CDR3: TGTGCCGCCGCATGGCTTCCTAAGAATGAGCAGTTCTTC. Residues: CAAAWLPKNEQFF. The J gene is TRBJ2-1, the V gene TRBV6-6, with D uncertain. This CDR3 contains 13 residues. Germline lookup yields CDR1 MNHNY and CDR2 SVGAGI (reference sequence). V was pared by 11 bases and J by 7 bases, with 18 bases between.

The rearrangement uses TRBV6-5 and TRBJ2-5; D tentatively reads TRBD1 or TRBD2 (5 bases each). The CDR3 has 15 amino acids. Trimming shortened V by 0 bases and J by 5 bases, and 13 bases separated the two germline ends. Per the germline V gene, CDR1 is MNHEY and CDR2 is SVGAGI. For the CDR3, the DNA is TGTGCCAGCAGTTACTCGAGAGGGGTGGGCGAGACCCAGTACTTC. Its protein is CASSYSRGVGETQYF.

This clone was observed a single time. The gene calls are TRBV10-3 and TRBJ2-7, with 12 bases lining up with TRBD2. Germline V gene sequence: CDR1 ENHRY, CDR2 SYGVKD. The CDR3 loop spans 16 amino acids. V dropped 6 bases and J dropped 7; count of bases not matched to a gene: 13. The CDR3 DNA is TGTGCCATCAGGGCGACTAGCGGGAGCAGATCGGGTGAGCAGTACTTC. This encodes CAIRATSGSRSGEQYF.

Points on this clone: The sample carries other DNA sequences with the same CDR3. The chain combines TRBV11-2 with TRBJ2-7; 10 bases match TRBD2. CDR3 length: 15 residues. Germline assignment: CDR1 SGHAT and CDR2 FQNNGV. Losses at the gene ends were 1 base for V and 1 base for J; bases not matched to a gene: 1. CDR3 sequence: CASSLGTSGSYEQYF. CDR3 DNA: TGTGCCAGCAGCTTAGGGACTAGCGGTTCCTACGAGCAGTACTTC.

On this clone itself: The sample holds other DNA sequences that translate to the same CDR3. CDR3 protein: CASSPPGNEQFF. The CDR3 coding sequence is TGTGCCAGCAGCCCCCCCGGCAATGAGCAGTTCTTC. The rearrangement joins TRBV11-2 to TRBJ2-1; D gene uncertain. Germline V lookup: CDR1 SGHAT, CDR2 FQNNGV. The V gene lost 5 bases and the J gene lost 6 bases, with 8 bases spanning the gap. CDR3 size: 12 residues.

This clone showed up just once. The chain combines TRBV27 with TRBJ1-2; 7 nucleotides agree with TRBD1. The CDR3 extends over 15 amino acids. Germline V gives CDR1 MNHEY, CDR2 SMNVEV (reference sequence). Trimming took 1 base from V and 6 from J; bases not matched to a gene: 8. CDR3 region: CASSLWRGHRDGYTF. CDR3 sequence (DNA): TGTGCCAGCAGTTTATGGAGGGGGCACCGGGATGGCTACACCTTC.

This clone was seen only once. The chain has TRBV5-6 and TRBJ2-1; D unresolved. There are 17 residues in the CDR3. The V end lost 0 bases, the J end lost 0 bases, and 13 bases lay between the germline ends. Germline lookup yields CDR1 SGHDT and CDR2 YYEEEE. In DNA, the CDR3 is TGTGCCAGCAGCTTGGGGGTTCGGGCTAGCTCCTACAATGAGCAGTTCTTC. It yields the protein CASSLGVRASSYNEQFF. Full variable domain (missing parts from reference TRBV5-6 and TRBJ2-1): DAGVTQSPTHLIKTRGQQVTLRCSPKSGHDTVSWYQQALGQGPQFIFQYYEEEERQRGNFPDRFSGHQFPNYSSELNVNALLLGDSALYLCASSLGVRASSYNEQFFGPGTRLTVL.

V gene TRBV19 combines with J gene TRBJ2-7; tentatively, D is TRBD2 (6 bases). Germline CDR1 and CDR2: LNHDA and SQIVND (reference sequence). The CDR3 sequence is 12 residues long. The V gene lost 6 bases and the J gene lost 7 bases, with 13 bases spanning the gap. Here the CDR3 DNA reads TGTGCCAGTAGCAGGTCTAGCGTGGAGCAGTACTTC. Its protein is CASSRSSVEQYF.

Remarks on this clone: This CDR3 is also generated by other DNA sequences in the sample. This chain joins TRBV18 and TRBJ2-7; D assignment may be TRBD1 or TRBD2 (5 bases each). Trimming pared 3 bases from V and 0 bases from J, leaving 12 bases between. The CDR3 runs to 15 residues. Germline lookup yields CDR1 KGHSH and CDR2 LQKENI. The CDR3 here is CASSPGTRSSYEQYF. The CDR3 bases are TGTGCCAGCTCACCGGGGACCAGGAGCTCCTACGAGCAGTACTTC. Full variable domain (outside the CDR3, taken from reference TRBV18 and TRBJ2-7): NAGVMQNPRHLVRRRGQEARLRCSPMKGHSHVYWYRQLPEEGLKFMVYLQKENIIDESGMPKERFSAEFPKEGPSILRIQQVVRGDSAAYFCASSPGTRSSYEQYFGPGTRLTVT.

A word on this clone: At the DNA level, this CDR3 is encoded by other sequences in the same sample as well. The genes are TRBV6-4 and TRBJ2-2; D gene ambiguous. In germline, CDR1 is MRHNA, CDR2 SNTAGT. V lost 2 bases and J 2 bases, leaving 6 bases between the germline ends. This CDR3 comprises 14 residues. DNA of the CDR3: TGTGCCAGCAGTGACCGGGCAAACACCGGGGAGCTGTTTTTT. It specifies CASSDRANTGELFF.

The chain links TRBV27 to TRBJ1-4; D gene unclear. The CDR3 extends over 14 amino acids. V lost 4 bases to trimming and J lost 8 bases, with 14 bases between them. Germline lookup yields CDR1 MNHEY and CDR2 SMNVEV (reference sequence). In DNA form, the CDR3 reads TGTGCCAGCAGTTCACTTTCCCCCGTGGAAAAACTGTTTTTT. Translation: CASSSLSPVEKLFF.

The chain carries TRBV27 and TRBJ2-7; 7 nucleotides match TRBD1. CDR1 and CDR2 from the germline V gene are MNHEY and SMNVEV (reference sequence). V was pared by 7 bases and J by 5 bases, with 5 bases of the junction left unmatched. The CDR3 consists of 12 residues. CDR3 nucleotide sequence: TGTGCCAGCATGGCAGGGGGAAACGAGCAGTACTTC. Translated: CASMAGGNEQYF.

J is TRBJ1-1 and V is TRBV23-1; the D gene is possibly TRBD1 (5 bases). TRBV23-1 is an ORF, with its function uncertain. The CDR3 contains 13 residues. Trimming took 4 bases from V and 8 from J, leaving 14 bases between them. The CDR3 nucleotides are TGCGCCAGCAGTCGTTATTCCGGGGGAGAAGCTTTCTTT. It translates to CASSRYSGGEAFF.

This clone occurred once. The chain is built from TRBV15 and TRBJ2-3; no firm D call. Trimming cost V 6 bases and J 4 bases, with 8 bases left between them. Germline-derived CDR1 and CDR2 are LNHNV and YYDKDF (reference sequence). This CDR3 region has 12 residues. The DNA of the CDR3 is TGTGCCACCAGTAATGCAGCAGATACGCAGTATTTT. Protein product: CATSNAADTQYF. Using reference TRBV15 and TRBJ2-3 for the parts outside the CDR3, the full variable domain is DAMVIQNPRYQVTQFGKPVTLSCSQTLNHNVMYWYQQKSSQAPKLLFHYYDKDFNNEADTPDNFQSRRPNTSFCFLDIRSPGLGDTAMYLCATSNAADTQYFGPGTRLTVL.

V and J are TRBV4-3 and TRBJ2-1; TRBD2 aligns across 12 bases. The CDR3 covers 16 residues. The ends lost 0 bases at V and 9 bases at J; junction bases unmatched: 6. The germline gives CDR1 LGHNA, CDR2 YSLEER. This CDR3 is CASSQESLAGGSEQFF. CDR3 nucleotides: TGCGCCAGCAGCCAAGAGTCTCTAGCGGGAGGGAGTGAGCAGTTCTTC.

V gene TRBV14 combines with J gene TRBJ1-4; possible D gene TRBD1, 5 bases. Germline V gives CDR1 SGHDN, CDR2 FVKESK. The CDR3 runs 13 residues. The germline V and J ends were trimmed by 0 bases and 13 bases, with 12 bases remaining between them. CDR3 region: CASSQDFLQGLFF. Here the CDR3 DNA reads TGTGCCAGCAGCCAAGATTTTCTGCAGGGACTGTTTTTT.

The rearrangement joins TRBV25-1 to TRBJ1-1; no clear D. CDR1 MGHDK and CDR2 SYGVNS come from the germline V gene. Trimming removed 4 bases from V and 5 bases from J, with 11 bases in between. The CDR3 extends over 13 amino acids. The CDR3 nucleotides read TGTGCCAGCAGTGTAATTCATGGTACTGAAGCTTTCTTT. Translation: CASSVIHGTEAFF.

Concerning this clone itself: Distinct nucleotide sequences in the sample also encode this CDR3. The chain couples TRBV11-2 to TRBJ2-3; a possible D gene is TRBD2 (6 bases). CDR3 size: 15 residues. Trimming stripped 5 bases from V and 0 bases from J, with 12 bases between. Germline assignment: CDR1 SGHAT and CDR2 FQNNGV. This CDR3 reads CASSPGGGSTDTQYF. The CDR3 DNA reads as TGTGCCAGCAGCCCCGGCGGAGGGAGCACAGATACGCAGTATTTT.

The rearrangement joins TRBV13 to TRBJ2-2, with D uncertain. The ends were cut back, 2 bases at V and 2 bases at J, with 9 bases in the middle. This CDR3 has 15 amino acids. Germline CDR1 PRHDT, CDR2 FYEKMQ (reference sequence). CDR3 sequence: CASSLYRLNTGELFF. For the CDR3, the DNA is TGTGCCAGCAGCTTATATCGTCTTAACACCGGGGAGCTGTTTTTT.

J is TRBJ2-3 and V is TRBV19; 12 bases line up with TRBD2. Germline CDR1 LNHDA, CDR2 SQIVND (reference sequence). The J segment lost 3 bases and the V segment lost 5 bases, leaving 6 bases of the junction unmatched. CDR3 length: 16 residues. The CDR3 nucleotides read TGTGCCAGTAGTGGACTAGCGGGAAACCCTACAGATACGCAGTATTTT. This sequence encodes CASSGLAGNPTDTQYF.

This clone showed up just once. CDR3 DNA: TGCGCCAGCAGCTCCTGGACAGGGGCGGACTATGGCTACACCTTC. Its protein is CASSSWTGADYGYTF. This chain connects TRBV5-1 to TRBJ1-2, with 9 bases matching TRBD1. CDR1 is SGHRS and CDR2 is YFSETQ in the germline V gene. The V and J ends lost 3 bases and 3 bases, in that order; junction bases with no gene match: 6. The CDR3 loop spans 15 amino acids.

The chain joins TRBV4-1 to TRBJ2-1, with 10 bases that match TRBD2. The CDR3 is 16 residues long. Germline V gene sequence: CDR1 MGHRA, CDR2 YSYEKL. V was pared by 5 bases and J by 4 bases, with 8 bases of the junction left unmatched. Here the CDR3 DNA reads TGCGCCAGCAGCACCCGACTAGCGGGCTCGTACAATGAGCAGTTCTTC. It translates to CASSTRLAGSYNEQFF.